The entry that follows covers one T cell receptor beta chain sequence. Its target is not known. This entry belongs to a study of shared clonotypes between healthy human individuals. Findings and caveats of the study: Sharing across four donors was highest in naive CD4 (around 5%) and lowest in memory CD8 (roughly 0.4%).

The germline CDR1 and CDR2 sequences are SQVTM and ANQGSEA. This CDR3 spans 12 amino acids. Per the study methods: Junction-only sequences without quality scores were provided by ImmunoSEQ, so filtering was different. The protocol was immunoSEQ multiplex PCR, while the TCRdb copy is restricted to in-frame clones and leaves out a portion. That table is the source of V, J and clone size, and D and trimming were worked out from the DNA. The sample records about 1 million clones, roughly 80% being singletons. The source is a man younger than 30 in good health. The sequencing sample was made of memory CD4+ T cells sorted from blood. Subset: CD45RA-negative fraction. The chain links TRBV29-1 to TRBJ2-5; no definite D call. The better agreement between TRBJ2-7 and the DNA end casts doubt on the J call. DNA of the CDR3: TGCAGCGCGGTACAGAGCTCCTACGAGCAGTACTTC. It is translated as CSAVQSSYEQYF.